This T cell receptor beta chain was identified in a study of T cells in Graves' hyperthyroidism and ophthalmopathy. CDR1 LNHDA and CDR2 SQIVND come from the germline V gene (reference sequence). J was trimmed by 4 bases and V by 7 bases; bases with no gene match: 5. The CDR3 is 13 residues long. Template material for amplifying TCR beta CDR3 regions consisted of RNA transcripts. A set of HTBI primers served as the primers for a first-round RT-PCR of the TCR CDR3. In TCRdb, the multiplex PCR reads were re-called with MiXCR into one record per CDR3 protein. The table shows a few hundred thousand distinct CDR3 sequences, with less than 20% occurring only once.

The TCR comes from a man between 18 and 35 years old with Graves' ophthalmopathy. The chain is built from TRBV19 and TRBJ2-7; 9 bases line up with TRBD1. The sequencing input was blood. As DNA, the CDR3 is TGTGCCAGTAAGGTACAGGGGGCGTACGAGCAGTACTTC. Amino acid sequence: CASKVQGAYEQYF.